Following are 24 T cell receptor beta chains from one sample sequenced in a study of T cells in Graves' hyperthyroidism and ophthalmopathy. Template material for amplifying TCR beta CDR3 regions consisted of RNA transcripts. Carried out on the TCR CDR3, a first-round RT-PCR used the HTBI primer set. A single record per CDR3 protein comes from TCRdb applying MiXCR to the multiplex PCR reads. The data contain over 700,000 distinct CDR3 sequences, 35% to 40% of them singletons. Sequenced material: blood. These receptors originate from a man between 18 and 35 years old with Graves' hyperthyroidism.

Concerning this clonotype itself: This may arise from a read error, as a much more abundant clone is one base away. CDR3 sequence (DNA): TGTGCCAGCAGCCCCGACAGGGGGATCTACGAGCAGTACTTC. This codes for CASSPDRGIYEQYF. V gene TRBV3-1 combines with J gene TRBJ2-7; 9 nucleotides align to TRBD1. V shed 4 bases and J 3 bases; nucleotides not matched to a gene: 4. The CDR3 is made up of 14 amino acids. In germline, CDR1 is LGHDT, CDR2 YNNKEL (reference sequence).

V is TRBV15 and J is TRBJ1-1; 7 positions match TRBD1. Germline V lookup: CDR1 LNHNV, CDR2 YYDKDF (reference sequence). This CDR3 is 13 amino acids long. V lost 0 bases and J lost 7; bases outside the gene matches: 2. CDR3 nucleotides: TGTGCCACCAGCAGAGATACAGGGGATGAAGCTTTCTTT. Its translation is CATSRDTGDEAFF.

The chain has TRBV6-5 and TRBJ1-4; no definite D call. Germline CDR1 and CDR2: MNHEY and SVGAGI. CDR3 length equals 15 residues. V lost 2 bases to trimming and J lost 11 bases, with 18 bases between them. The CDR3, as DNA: TGTGCCAGCAGTTACCCTGGGGAGACTGAAGAGAAACTGTTTTTT. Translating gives CASSYPGETEEKLFF.

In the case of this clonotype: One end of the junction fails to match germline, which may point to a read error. In DNA form, the CDR3 reads TGTGCCAGCAGCCAAGGAGGGTCAGTGACTAACTATGGCTACACCTTC. This gives the protein CASSQGGSVTNYGYTF. The rearrangement uses TRBV10-2 and TRBJ1-2; unclear D gene. The CDR3 spans 16 residues. In germline, CDR1 is WSHSY, CDR2 SAAADI.

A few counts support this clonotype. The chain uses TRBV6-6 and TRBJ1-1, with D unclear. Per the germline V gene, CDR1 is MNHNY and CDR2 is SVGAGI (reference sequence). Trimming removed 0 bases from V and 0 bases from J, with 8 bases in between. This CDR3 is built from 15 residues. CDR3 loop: CASSYSQRMNTEAFF. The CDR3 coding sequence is TGTGCCAGCAGTTACTCCCAGAGAATGAACACTGAAGCTTTCTTT.

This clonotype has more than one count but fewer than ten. The CDR3 spells CSATGMVETQYF. CDR3 sequence (DNA): TGCAGTGCTACCGGGATGGTAGAGACCCAGTACTTC. The rearrangement joins TRBV20-1 to TRBJ2-5; a possible D gene is TRBD2 (5 bases). The CDR3 is made up of 12 amino acids. The V end lost 4 bases, the J end lost 4 bases, and 10 bases lay between the germline ends. Germline CDR1 DFQATT, CDR2 SNEGSKA (reference sequence).

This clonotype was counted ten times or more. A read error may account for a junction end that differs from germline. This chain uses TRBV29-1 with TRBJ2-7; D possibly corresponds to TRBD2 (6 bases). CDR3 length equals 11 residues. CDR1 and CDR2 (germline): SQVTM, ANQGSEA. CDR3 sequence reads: CSAGSSYEQYF. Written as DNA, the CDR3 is TGTTCCGCGGGGAGCTCCTACGAGCAGTACTTC.

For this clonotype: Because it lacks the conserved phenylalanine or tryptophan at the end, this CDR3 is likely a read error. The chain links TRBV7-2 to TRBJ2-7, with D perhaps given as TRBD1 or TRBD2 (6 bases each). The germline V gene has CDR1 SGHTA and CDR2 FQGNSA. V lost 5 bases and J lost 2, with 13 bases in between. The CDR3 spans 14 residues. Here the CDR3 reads CASSQGGTAYEQYL. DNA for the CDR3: TGTGCCAGCAGCCAAGGGGGGACCGCCTACGAGCAGTACCTC.

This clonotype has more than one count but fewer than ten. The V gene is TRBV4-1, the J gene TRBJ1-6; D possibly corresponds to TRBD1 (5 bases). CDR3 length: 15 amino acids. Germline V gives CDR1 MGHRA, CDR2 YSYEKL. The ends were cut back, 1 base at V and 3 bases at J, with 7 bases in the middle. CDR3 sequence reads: CASSQGTNYNSPLHF. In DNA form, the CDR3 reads TGCGCCAGCAGCCAAGGGACAAACTATAATTCACCCCTCCACTTT.

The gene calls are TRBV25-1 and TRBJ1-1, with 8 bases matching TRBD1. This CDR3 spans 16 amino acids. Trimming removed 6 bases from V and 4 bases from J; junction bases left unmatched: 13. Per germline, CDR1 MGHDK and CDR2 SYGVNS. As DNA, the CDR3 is TGTGCCAGCAGCTTGTCTTCAGGGGGCGCGGGCACTGAAGCTTTCTTT. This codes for CASSLSSGGAGTEAFF. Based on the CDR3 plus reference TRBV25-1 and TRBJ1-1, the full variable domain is EADIYQTPRYLVIGTGKKITLECSQTMGHDKMYWYQQDPGMELHLIHYSYGVNSTEKGDLSSESTVSRIRTEHFPLTLESARPSHTSQYLCASSLSSGGAGTEAFFGQGTRLTVV.

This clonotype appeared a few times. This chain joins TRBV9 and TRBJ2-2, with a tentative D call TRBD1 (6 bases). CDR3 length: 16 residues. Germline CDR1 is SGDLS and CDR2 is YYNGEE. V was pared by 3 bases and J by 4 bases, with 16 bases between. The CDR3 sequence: CASSARGPASTGELFF. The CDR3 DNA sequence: TGTGCCAGCAGCGCCAGGGGACCCGCAAGCACCGGGGAGCTGTTTTTT.

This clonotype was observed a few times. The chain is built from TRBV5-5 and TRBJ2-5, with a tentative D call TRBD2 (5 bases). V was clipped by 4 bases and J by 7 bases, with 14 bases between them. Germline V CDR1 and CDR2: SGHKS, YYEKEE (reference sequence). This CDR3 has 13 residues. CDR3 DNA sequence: TGTGCCAGCAGCCTTTTTGAAGGAGGGACCCAGTACTTC. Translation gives CASSLFEGGTQYF.

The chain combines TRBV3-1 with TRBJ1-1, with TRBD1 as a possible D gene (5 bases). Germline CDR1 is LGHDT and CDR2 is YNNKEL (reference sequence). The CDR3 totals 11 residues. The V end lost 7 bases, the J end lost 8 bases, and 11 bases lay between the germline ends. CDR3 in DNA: TGTGCCAGCACCCGGGGGTTGGAAGCTTTCTTT. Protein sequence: CASTRGLEAFF.

The CDR3: CASSSPALGETQYF. The CDR3 nucleotides are TGTGCCAGCAGCTCTCCGGCTCTAGGGGAGACCCAGTACTTC. The V gene is TRBV25-1, the J gene TRBJ2-5, with no clear D. CDR1 and CDR2 from the germline V gene are MGHDK and SYGVNS. V was trimmed by 6 bases and J by 5 bases, leaving 16 bases between them. This CDR3 has 14 residues.

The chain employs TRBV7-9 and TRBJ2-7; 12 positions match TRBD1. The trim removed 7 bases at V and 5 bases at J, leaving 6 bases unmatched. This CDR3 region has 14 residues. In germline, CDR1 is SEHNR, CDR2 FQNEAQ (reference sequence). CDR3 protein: CASTPGQGAHEQYF. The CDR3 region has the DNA TGTGCCAGCACTCCGGGACAGGGGGCCCACGAGCAGTACTTC.

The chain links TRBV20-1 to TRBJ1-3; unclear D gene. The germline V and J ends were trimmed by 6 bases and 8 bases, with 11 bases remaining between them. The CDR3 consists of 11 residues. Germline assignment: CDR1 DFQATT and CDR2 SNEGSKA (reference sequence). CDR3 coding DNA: TGCAGTGCCCTTTTATTAGACACCATATATTTT. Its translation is CSALLLDTIYF.

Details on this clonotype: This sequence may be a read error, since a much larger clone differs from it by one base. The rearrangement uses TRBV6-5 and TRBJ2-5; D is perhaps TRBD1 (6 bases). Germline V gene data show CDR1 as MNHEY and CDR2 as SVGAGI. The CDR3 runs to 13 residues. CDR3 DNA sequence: TGTGCCAGTAGCCTCGACAGGCAAGGGACCCAGTACTTC. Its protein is CASSLDRQGTQYF.

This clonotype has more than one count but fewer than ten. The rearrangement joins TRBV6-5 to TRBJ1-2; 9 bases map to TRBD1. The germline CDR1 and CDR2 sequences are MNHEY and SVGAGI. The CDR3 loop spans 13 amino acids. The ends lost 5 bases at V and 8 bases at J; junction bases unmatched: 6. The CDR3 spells CASSLRDREGYTF. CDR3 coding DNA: TGTGCCAGCAGTCTCCGGGACAGGGAAGGCTACACCTTC.

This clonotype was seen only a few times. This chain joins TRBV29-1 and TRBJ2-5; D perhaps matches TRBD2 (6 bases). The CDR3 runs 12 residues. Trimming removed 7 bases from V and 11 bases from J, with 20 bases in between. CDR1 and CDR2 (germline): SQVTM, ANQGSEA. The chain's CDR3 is CSGAGLSGSQYF. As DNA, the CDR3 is TGCAGCGGGGCGGGGTTGTCAGGGAGTCAGTACTTC.

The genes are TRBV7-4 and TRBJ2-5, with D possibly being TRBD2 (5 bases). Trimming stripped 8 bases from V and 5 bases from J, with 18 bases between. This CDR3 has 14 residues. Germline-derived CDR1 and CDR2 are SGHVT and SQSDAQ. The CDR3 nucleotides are TGTGCCAGCTTCCGCAGGACTGGAGAGGAGACCCAGTACTTC. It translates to CASFRRTGEETQYF.

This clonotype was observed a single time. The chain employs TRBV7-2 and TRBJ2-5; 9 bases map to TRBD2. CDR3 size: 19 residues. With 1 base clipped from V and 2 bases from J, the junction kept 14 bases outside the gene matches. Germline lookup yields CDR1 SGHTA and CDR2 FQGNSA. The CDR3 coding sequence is TGTGCCAGCAGCTTAGGGGGAGGCTATGCGGGAGGGAAACAAGAGACCCAGTACTTC. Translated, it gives CASSLGGGYAGGKQETQYF.

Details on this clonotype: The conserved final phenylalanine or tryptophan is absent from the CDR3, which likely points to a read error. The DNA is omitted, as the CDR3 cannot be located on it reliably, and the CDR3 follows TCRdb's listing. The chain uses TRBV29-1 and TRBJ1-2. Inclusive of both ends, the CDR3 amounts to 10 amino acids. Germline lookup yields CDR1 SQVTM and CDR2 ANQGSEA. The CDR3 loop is CSVAGQANTL.

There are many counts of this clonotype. CDR3 sequence: CASSPLRTGFDTEAFF. For the CDR3, the DNA is TGTGCCAGCAGTCCCCTTAGGACAGGGTTCGACACTGAAGCTTTCTTT. J is TRBJ1-1 and V is TRBV2; 8 bases line up with TRBD1. The CDR3 is 16 residues long. V lost 5 bases to trimming and J lost 3 bases; unmatched junction nucleotides: 11. Germline CDR1 SNHLY, CDR2 FYNNEI.

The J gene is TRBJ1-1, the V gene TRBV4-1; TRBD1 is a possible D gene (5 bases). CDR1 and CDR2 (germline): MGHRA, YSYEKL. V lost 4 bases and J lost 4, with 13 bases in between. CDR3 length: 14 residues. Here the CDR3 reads CASSRGGDGTEAFF. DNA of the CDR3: TGCGCCAGCAGCCGGGGAGGGGATGGCACTGAAGCTTTCTTT.